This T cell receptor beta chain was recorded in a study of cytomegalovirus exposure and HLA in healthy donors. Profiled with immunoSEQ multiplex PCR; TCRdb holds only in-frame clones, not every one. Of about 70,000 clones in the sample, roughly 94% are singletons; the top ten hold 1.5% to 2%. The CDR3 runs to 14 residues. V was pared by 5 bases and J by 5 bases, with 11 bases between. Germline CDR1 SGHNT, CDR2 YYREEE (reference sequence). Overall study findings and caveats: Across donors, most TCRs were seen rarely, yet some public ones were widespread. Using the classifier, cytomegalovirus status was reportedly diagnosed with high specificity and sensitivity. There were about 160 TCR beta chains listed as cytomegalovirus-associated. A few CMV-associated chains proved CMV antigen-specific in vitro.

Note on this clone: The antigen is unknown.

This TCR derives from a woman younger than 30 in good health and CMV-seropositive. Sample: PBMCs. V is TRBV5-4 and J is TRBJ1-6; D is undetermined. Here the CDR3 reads CASRPGVDNSPLHF. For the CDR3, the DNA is TGTGCCAGCAGGCCCGGTGTGGATAATTCACCCCTCCACTTT.